This T cell receptor (beta chain) was captured in a study of blood T cell repertoires in COVID-19. Across the whole study: There were acute and convalescent COVID-19 samples, and they came from the United States, Italy and Spain. From T cells, B-cell-depleted T cells, or PBMCs came the material, which was cDNA or gDNA.

In the study's own analysis: Estimation of nucleated cell counts was performed using reference gene primer amplification. The assay was immunoSEQ multiplex PCR, and TCRdb's table has in-frame clones only and misses some. That table is the source of V, J and clone size, and D and trimming were worked out from the DNA. The table shows some 300,000 clones, with 85% to 90% occurring only once. Seattle patients were enrolled while actively infected and followed longitudinally. The germline V and J ends were trimmed by 5 bases and 4 bases, with 15 bases remaining between them. The V gene's germline CDR1 is SGHTA and CDR2 FQGNSA. The CDR3 runs 15 residues. This clone was recorded only once.

The sample consisted of peripheral blood. The sequence was collected from a woman aged 40 to 50 with COVID-19, enrolled during active disease. This chain uses TRBV7-2 with TRBJ1-5, with D tentatively TRBD1 (5 bases). Here the CDR3 reads CASSPGRGKNQPQHF. CDR3 nucleotide sequence: TGTGCCAGCAGCCCCGGTAGGGGAAAGAATCAGCCCCAGCATTTT.